This TCR beta chain was sequenced during a study of blood T cell repertoires in COVID-19. V was clipped by 1 base and J by 4 bases, with 16 bases between them. Germline V gene data show CDR1 as SGHTA and CDR2 as FQGNSA. The length of the CDR3 is 16 residues. Under the authors' procedure: The assay estimated nucleated cells by amplifying reference gene primers. Only in-frame clones appear in the TCRdb table, and some are missing; sequencing was by immunoSEQ multiplex PCR. The V and J calls and clone size were taken over from that table, and D and trimming were inferred from the DNA. The sample lists about 300,000 clones; about 85% were seen once.

The sample comprised peripheral blood. The chain links TRBV7-2 to TRBJ1-2; perhaps TRBD1 as D (6 bases). This clonotype was obtained from a human donor in a cohort sampled during active COVID-19. CDR3 region: CASSLVRQGWIYGYTF. CDR3 DNA: TGTGCCAGCAGCTTAGTCCGGCAGGGGTGGATCTATGGCTACACCTTC.